Given below is one TCR beta chain in context. The sample comes from a study of response to subunit inactivated influenza vaccine. V was cut by 10 bases and J by 6 bases, with 13 bases left in between. CDR3 length: 12 amino acids. TCRdb reprocessed the RT-PCR reads via MiXCR and lists one record per CDR3 protein. This repertoire shows 750,000 to 850,000 distinct CDR3 sequences, around a sixth found once; its top ten account for about a tenth. The chain links TRBV12-3 or TRBV12-4 to TRBJ2-1; D is undetermined. The sequenced sample was PBMCs from blood, obtained more than 4 days after vaccination. This sequence was found in a man aged 50 to 59 who received an inactivated influenza vaccine. CDR3 coding DNA: TGTGCCACCCTTCGTGCCTCCAATGAGCAGTTCTTC. Its translation: CATLRASNEQFF.